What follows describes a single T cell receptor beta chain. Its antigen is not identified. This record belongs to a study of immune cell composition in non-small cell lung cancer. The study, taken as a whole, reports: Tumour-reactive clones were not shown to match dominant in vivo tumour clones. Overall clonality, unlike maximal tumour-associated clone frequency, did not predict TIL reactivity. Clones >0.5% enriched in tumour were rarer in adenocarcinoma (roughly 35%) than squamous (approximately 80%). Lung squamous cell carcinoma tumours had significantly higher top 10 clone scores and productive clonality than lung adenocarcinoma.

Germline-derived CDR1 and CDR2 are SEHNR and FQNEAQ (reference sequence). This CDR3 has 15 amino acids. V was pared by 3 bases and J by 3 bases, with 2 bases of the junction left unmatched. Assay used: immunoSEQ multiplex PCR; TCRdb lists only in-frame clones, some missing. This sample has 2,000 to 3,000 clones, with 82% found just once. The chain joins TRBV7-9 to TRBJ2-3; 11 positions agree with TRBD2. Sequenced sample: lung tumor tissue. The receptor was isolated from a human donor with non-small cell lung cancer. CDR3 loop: CASSFRTSGTDTQYF. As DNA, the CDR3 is TGTGCCAGCAGCTTCCGGACTAGCGGGACAGATACGCAGTATTTT.